This T cell receptor beta chain emerged from a study of T-cell memory formation after mild COVID-19. About the research overall: Largely donor-specific sequence clusters came from a couple of donors.

Germline V gives CDR1 KGHDR, CDR2 SFDVKD. V dropped 4 bases and J dropped 2; count of bases not matched to a gene: 5. The length of the CDR3 is 15 residues. Details on this clonotype: Its antigen is currently unknown.

Study-wide findings and caveats: Confirmation was lacking for SARS-CoV-2 specificity of second-wave clones that peaked on day 37.

One entry per CDR3 protein, called by TCRdb with MiXCR from the 5' RACE reads. The data hold hundreds of thousands of distinct CDR3 sequences, with approximately 20% observed a single time. This receptor was identified in an adult woman who had mild COVID-19 (a few samples of this study predate the infection). Cell type and time point are not known. The chain uses TRBV24-1 and TRBJ2-7, with 9 positions matching TRBD1. Sequenced sample: PBMCs or a T cell subset sorted from them (not recorded which). CDR3 in DNA: TGTGCCACCAGTGACCCTCGACAGGGGGCCTACGAGCAGTACTTC. Translated: CATSDPRQGAYEQYF.